The next 12 T cell receptor beta chains were all read from a single sample in a study of blood T cell repertoires in COVID-19. Profiled with immunoSEQ multiplex PCR; TCRdb holds only in-frame clones, not every one. In the table there are over 350,000 clones, more than 75% of which are singletons. Sequencing used PBMCs or T cells enriched from blood (not recorded which). These receptors were obtained from a woman in her 30s with acute COVID-19.

The chain has TRBV29-1 and TRBJ1-1; D might be TRBD1 (5 bases). The germline V and J ends were trimmed by 4 bases and 1 base, with 7 bases remaining between them. Per the germline V gene, CDR1 is SQVTM and CDR2 is ANQGSEA. The CDR3 is made up of 12 amino acids. The chain's CDR3 is CSVGDRNTEAFF. CDR3 nucleotides: TGCAGCGTTGGAGACAGGAACACTGAAGCTTTCTTT.

The chain carries TRBV12-5 and TRBJ1-2; 11 bases agree with TRBD1. This CDR3 is built from 15 residues. V was clipped by 4 bases and J by 4 bases; unmatched bases: 5. Looked up from germline, CDR1 is LGHNT and CDR2 is FRNRAP. The CDR3 here is CASGWGQGVAYGYTF. For the CDR3, the DNA is TGTGCTAGTGGTTGGGGACAGGGGGTTGCCTATGGCTACACCTTC. The variable domain in full, completed from reference TRBV12-5 and TRBJ1-2, reads DARVTQTPRHKVTEMGQEVTMRCQPILGHNTVFWYRQTMMQGLELLAYFRNRAPLDDSGMPKDRFSAEMPDATLATLKIQPSEPRDSAVYFCASGWGQGVAYGYTFGSGTRLTVV.

On this clone itself: The junction and the germline gene differ at one end; a read error may be behind it. The J gene is TRBJ1-1, the V gene TRBV5-1; TRBD1 is a possible D gene (5 bases). Germline CDR1 SGHRS, CDR2 YFSETQ. The CDR3 runs to 11 residues. This CDR3 is CASSLVGQLNF. CDR3 bases: TGCGCCAGCAGCTTGGTGGGGCAGCTAAACTTT.

The V call is TRBV27, the J call TRBJ2-7, with D possibly TRBD1 on 5 matching bases. The CDR3 is 15 amino acids. Germline V gene lookup returns CDR1 MNHEY and CDR2 SMNVEV (reference sequence). V was clipped by 2 bases and J by 2 bases, with 13 bases between them. CDR3: CASSLRGSLTYEQYF. CDR3 nucleotide sequence: TGTGCCAGCAGTTTAAGGGGCAGCCTAACCTACGAGCAGTACTTC.

The chain employs TRBV19 and TRBJ2-2; no firm D call. Germline V gene lookup returns CDR1 LNHDA and CDR2 SQIVND (reference sequence). The CDR3 is 13 residues long. Trimming stripped 4 bases from V and 5 bases from J, with 8 bases between. Here the CDR3 DNA reads TGTGCCAGTAGTAGTCCTTTAACCGGGGAGCTGTTTTTT. Amino acids: CASSSPLTGELFF.

The CDR3 DNA sequence: TGTGCCAGCGGACCTTACAGGGCCCCTAACTATGGCTACACCTTC. Its protein product is CASGPYRAPNYGYTF. The chain has TRBV5-4 and TRBJ1-2, with D possibly matching TRBD1 (6 bases). V dropped 7 bases and J dropped 0 bases, with 16 bases sitting between them. Germline lookup yields CDR1 SGHNT and CDR2 YYREEE (reference sequence). This CDR3 has 15 amino acids. Filled out from reference TRBV5-4 and TRBJ1-2, the complete variable domain reads ETGVTQSPTHLIKTRGQQVTLRCSSQSGHNTVSWYQQALGQGPQFIFQYYREEENGRGNFPPRFSGLQFPNYSSELNVNALELDDSALYLCASGPYRAPNYGYTFGSGTRLTVV.

The CDR3, as DNA: TGTGCCAGCAGTTTAGGGGCGGTGGCAGATTTTTATGGCTACACCTTC. Translating gives CASSLGAVADFYGYTF. The chain combines TRBV27 with TRBJ1-2; D is possibly TRBD1 (5 bases). Germline-derived CDR1 and CDR2 are MNHEY and SMNVEV (reference sequence). V was pared by 2 bases and J by 5 bases, with 18 bases between. The CDR3 spans 16 residues.

This clone came up once. This chain joins TRBV9 and TRBJ2-7; 7 nucleotides line up with TRBD1. Losses at the gene ends were 4 bases for V and 0 bases for J; bases not matched to a gene: 7. Germline CDR1 reads SGDLS; CDR2 reads YYNGEE. CDR3 length equals 15 residues. This chain's CDR3 is CASSRRDSASYEQYF. DNA for the CDR3: TGTGCCAGCAGCCGTCGGGACAGTGCCTCCTACGAGCAGTACTTC.

This clone was counted a single time. This chain connects TRBV7-6 to TRBJ2-2; D unresolved. Trimming took off 5 bases at V and 0 bases at J, with 7 bases between the two ends. The CDR3 consists of 14 residues. CDR1 and CDR2 (germline): SGHVS, FNYEAQ. The CDR3 nucleotides read TGTGCCAGCAGCGCACAGTCGAACACCGGGGAGCTGTTTTTT. It encodes CASSAQSNTGELFF.

Turning to this clone: The junction differs from germline at one of its ends, possibly a read error. The chain uses TRBV6-1 and TRBJ1-6, with 10 bases aligning to TRBD1. Germline V gene sequence: CDR1 MNHNS, CDR2 SASEGT. The CDR3 totals 14 residues. DNA for the CDR3: TGTGCCAGCATTGAAGGACAGGGGGATTCACCCCTCCACTTT. Encoded protein: CASIEGQGDSPLHF.

The V and J genes are TRBV6-2 or TRBV6-3 and TRBJ2-3; 8 nucleotides agree with TRBD2. Trimming removed 5 bases from V and 1 base from J; junction bases left unmatched: 11. The CDR3 has 17 amino acids. The germline V gene has CDR1 MNHEY and CDR2 SVGEGT. The CDR3 sequence: CASSSSGGPRGTDTQYF. CDR3 coding DNA: TGTGCCAGCAGTAGCTCGGGGGGGCCTCGGGGCACAGATACGCAGTATTTT.

CDR3 sequence reads: CASSRTHEQFF. CDR3 nucleotides: TGTGCCAGCAGTCGAACTCATGAGCAGTTCTTC. V is TRBV7-2 and J is TRBJ2-1; no reliable D call. The germline V gene encodes CDR1 SGHTA and CDR2 FQGNSA. Trimming cost V 6 bases and J 8 bases, with 8 bases left between them. This CDR3 region has 11 residues.